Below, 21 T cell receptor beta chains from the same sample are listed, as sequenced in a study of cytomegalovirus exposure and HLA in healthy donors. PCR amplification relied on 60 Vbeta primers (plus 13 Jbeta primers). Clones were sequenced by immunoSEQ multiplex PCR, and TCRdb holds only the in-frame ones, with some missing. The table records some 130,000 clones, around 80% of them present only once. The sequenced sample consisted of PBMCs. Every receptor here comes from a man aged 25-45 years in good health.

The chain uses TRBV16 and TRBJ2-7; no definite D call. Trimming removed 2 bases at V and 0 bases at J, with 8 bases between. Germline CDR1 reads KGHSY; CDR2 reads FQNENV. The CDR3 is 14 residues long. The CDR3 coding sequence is TGTGCCAGCAGCCAACCCGACATCTCCTACGAGCAGTACTTC. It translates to CASSQPDISYEQYF.

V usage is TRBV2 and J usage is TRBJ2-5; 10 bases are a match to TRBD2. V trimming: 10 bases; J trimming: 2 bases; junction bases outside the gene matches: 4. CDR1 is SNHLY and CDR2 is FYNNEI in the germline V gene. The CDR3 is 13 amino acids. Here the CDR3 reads CATGLAAQETQYF. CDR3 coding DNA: TGTGCCACCGGACTAGCGGCACAAGAGACCCAGTACTTC.

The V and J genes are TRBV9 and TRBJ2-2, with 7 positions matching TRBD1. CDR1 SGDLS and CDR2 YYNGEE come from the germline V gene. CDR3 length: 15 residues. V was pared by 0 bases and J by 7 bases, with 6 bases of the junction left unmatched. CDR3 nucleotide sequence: TGTGCCAGCAGCGTAGAAGGGGGCGTCTTCGGGGAGCTGTTTTTT. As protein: CASSVEGGVFGELFF.

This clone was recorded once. The CDR3: CASSIPVAAETYNEQFF. The DNA for the CDR3 is TGTGCCAGCAGTATACCAGTAGCGGCAGAAACCTACAATGAGCAGTTCTTC. V is TRBV9 and J is TRBJ2-1; tentatively, D is TRBD2 (6 bases). This CDR3 spans 17 amino acids. Looked up from germline, CDR1 is SGDLS and CDR2 is YYNGEE. The V end lost 5 bases, the J end lost 2 bases, and 20 bases lay between the germline ends.

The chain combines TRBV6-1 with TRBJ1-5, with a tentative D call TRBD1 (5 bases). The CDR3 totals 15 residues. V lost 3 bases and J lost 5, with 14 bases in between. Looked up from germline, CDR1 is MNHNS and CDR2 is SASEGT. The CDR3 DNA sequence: TGTGCCAGCAGTGAGGGGACTGCCGCGGATCAGCCCCAGCATTTT. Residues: CASSEGTAADQPQHF.

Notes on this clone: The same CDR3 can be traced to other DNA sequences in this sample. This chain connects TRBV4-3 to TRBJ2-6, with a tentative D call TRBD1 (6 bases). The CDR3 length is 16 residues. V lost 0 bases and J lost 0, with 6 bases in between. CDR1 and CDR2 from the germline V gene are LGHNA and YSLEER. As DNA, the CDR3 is TGCGCCAGCAGCCAAGAGACAGGCTCTGGGGCCAACGTCCTGACTTTC. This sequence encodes CASSQETGSGANVLTF.

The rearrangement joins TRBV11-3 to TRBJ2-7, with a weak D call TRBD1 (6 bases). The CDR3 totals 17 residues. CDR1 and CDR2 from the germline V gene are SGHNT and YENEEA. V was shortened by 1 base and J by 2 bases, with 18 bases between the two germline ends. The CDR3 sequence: CASSLGGSAGETYEQYF. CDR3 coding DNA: TGTGCCAGCAGCTTAGGGGGGTCAGCAGGGGAAACCTACGAGCAGTACTTC.

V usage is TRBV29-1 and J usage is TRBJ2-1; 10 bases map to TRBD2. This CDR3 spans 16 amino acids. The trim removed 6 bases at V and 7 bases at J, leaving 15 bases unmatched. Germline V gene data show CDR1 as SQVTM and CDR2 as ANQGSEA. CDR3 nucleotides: TGCAGCGTCGACCATTTAGCGGGAGGAAGTAGGAATGAGCAGTTCTTC. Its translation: CSVDHLAGGSRNEQFF.

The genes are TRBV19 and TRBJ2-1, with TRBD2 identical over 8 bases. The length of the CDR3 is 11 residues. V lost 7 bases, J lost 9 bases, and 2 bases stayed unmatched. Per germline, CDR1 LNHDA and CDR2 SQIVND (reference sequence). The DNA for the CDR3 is TGTGCCAGTAACGGGGGGGGTGAGCAGTTCTTC. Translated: CASNGGGEQFF.

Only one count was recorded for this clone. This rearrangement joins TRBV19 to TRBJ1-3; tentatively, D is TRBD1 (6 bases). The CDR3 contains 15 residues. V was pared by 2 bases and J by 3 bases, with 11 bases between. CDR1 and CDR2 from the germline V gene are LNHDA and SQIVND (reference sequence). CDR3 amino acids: CASSIYTGIGNTIYF. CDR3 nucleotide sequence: TGTGCCAGTAGTATATATACAGGGATTGGAAACACCATATATTTT.

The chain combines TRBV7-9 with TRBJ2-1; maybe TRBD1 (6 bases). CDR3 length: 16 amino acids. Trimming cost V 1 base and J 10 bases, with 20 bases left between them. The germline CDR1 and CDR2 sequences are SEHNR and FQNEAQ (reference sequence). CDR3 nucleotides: TGTGCCAGCAGCTTAGGAACAGGGCCCGGAGAATTGGAGCAGTTCTTC. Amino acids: CASSLGTGPGELEQFF.

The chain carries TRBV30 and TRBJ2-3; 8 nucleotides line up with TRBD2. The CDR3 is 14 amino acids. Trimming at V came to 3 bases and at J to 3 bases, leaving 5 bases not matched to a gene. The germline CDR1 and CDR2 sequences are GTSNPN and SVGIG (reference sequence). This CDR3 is CAWSPGTSTDTQYF. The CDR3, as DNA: TGTGCCTGGAGCCCTGGGACTAGTACAGATACGCAGTATTTT.

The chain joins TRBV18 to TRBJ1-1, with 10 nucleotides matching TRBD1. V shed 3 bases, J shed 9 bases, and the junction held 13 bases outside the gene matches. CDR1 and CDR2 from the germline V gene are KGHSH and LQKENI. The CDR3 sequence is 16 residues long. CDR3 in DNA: TGTGCCAGCTCACCCCAGGGGGGGACAGGGGTAAATCAAGCTTTCTTT. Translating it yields CASSPQGGTGVNQAFF.

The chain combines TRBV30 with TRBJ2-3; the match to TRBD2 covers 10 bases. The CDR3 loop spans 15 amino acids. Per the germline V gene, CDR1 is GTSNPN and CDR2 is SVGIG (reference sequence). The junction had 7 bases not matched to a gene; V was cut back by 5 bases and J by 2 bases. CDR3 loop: CAWGELAGFTDTQYF. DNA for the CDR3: TGTGCCTGGGGCGAACTAGCGGGATTCACAGATACGCAGTATTTT.

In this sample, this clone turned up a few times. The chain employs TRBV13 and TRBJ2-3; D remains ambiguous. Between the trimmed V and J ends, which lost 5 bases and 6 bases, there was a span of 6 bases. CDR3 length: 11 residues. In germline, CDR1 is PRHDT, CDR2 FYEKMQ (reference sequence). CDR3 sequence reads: CASSPRDTQYF. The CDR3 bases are TGTGCCAGCAGCCCGAGGGATACGCAGTATTTT.

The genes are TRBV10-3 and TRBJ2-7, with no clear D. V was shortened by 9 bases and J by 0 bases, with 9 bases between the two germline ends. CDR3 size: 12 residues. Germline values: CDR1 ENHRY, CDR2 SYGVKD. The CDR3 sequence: CAISKSSYEQYF. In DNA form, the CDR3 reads TGTGCCATTTCGAAGAGCTCCTACGAGCAGTACTTC.

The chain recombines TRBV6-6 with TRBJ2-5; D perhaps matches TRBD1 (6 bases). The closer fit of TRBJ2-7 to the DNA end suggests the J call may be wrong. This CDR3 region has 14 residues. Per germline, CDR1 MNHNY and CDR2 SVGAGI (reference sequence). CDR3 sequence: CASIPSTGSYEQYF. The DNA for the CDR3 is TGTGCCAGCATTCCCTCGACAGGATCCTACGAGCAGTACTTC.

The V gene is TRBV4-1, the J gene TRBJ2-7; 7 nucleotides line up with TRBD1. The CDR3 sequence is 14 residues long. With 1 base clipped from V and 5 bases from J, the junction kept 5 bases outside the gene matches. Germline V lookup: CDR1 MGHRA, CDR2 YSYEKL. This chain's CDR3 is CASSQGQGPNEQYF. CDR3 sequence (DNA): TGCGCCAGCAGCCAAGGACAGGGTCCCAACGAGCAGTACTTC.

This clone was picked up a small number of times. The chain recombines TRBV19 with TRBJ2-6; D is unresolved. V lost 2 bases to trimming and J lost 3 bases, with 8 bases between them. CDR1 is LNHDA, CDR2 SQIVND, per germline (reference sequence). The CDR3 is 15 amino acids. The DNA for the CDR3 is TGTGCCAGTAGTATAATGATCGGTGGGGCCAACGTCCTGACTTTC. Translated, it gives CASSIMIGGANVLTF.

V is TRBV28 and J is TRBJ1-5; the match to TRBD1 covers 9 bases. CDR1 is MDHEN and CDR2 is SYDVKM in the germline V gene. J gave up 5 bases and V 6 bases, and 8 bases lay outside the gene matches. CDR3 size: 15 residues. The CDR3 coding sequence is TGTGCCAGCAGCCACAGGGGGCCCACCGATCAGCCCCAGCATTTT. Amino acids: CASSHRGPTDQPQHF. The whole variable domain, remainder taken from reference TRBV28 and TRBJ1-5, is DVKVTQSSRYLVKRTGEKVFLECVQDMDHENMFWYRQDPGLGLRLIYFSYDVKMKEKGDIPEGYSVSREKKERFSLILESASTNQTSMYLCASSHRGPTDQPQHFGDGTRLSIL.

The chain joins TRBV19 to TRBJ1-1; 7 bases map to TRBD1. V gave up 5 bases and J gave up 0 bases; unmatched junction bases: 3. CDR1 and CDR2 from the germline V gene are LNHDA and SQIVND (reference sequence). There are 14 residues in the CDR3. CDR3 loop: CASSVQGLNTEAFF. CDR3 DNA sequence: TGTGCCAGTAGTGTACAGGGGTTGAACACTGAAGCTTTCTTT.